This entry features one TCR beta chain sequence. Its specificity is not known. This same CDR3 is encoded by further DNA sequences in the sample. Sequencing was performed with immunoSEQ multiplex PCR; in TCRdb, only in-frame clones are kept and a portion is missing. The data contain 70,000 to 95,000 clones, approximately 90% of them singletons. This entry belongs to a study of T cell responses to AZD1222 COVID-19 vaccine. Whole-study results and caveats: Along spike, vaccine-associated CD4 TCRs were found throughout, with dominance at 160-218 and 743-854. The donors showed a predominance of white British ancestry and of females, with possible underestimation of clonal diversity.

This clonotype originated in an adult who received the AZD1222 COVID-19 vaccine. The specimen was peripheral blood, collected 28 days after the second AZD1222 dose.

The CDR3 reads CASSLGGNSPLHF. As DNA, the CDR3 is TGTGCCAGCAGTTTGGGAGGGAATTCACCCCTCCACTTT. The V gene is TRBV12-3 or TRBV12-4, the J gene TRBJ1-6; no clear D gene. The CDR3 loop spans 13 amino acids. V was clipped by 3 bases and J by 7 bases, with 7 bases between them.